The entry below gives a single T cell receptor (beta chain) sequence along with its context. A few counts support this clone. What antigen it recognizes has not been identified. No much larger clone is present one base from it, and per-base qualities are unavailable. The data stem from a study of OX40 agonist ivuxolimab in advanced cancers. At the level of the whole study: Ivuxolimab was an agonistic, fully human IgG2 monoclonal antibody directed against OX40 (CD134), a costimulatory receptor. Intravenous ivuxolimab was administered to patients every 2 weeks at six dose levels: 0.01, 0.1, 0.3, 1.5, 3 and 10 mg/kg. Of the 50 to 55 dose-escalation patients, hepatocellular carcinoma was present in some 19, melanoma in roughly 15, renal cell carcinoma in 9 and head and neck cancer in 9. The dose-escalation cohort was about 83% male with a mean age of 60 years, ranging from roughly 23 to 79. Patients were allowed to have had prior anti-PD-1, anti-PD-L1 or anti-CTLA-4 therapy, and approximately 37% of the dose-escalation patients had been treated with checkpoint inhibitors. Partial responses were achieved by three dose-escalation patients, of whom one had hepatocellular carcinoma and two had cutaneous melanoma. The point of sequencing TCRbeta in the periphery was to test whether ivuxolimab changed TCR sequence diversity and drove clonal T-cell expansion. The paper reports the monotherapy dose-escalation portion (N of about 54 patients) of the phase I ivuxolimab trial. Overall study outcomes, separate from this receptor: Low levels of normalized T-cell clonal expansion were also seen in some patients who did not respond. In the 0.1-3.0 mg/kg groups, partial responders had among the lowest normalized peripheral clonal expansion, particularly in CD8+ T cells. At doses from 0.1 to 3.0 mg/kg, clonal expansion was seen in both CD4+ and CD8+ blood T cells between baseline and week 6. Which antigens the clonally expanded peripheral T cells were specific for was not determined. After ivuxolimab, CD8+ T cells had more expanded clones than CD4+ T cells on average.

To sequence the TCRbeta CDR3 region, genomic DNA was isolated from the sorted cells. The immunoSEQ Assay was used to sequence the TCRbeta CDR3 regions. Entries here come from immuneACCESS through TCRdb and include only in-frame sequences with V and J called. Some clones fail to appear in such tables; in the studies checked, an unresolved V gene covers under half of the shortfall, and the cause of the remainder is unknown. The sample table lists 120,000 or so clones, approximately 92% of them with a count of one. Less than 0.2% of the sample is held by the ten biggest clonotypes. Patients with a history of autoimmune disease or receiving systemic immunosuppression were excluded from the trial. Peripheral blood for TCR sequencing was collected from all dose cohorts at baseline, on cycle 4 day 1, and on cycle 7 day 1. The samples were taken from a phase I, first-in-human, multicenter, open-label dose-escalation trial of ivuxolimab. Adults with locally advanced or metastatic melanoma, renal cell carcinoma, hepatocellular carcinoma or head and neck squamous cell carcinoma were enrolled in the trial. Before TCR sequencing, CD4+ and CD8+ T cells were separately sorted from peripheral blood.

The receptor was derived from an adult with an advanced solid tumor such as melanoma, head and neck, liver or kidney cancer. The sample here was CD4+ or CD8+ T cells sorted from blood, taken in a trial of the OX40 agonist ivuxolimab.

The CDR3 here reads CASSLTNSPLHF. The nucleotides are TGTGCCAGCAGCTTAACCAATTCACCCCTCCACTTT. This receptor chain uses TRBV7-9 and TRBJ1-6; no D gene can be assigned with confidence. The germline ends are 3 bases apart after V is trimmed by 2 bases and J by 7 bases. The germline V gene (reference sequence) sets CDR1 to SEHNR and CDR2 to FQNEAQ. The CDR3, from cysteine to phenylalanine, totals 12 residues. Only the CDR3 portion is preserved as DNA: 36 bases, with reading frame beginning at the first base.